Sequencing of this TCR beta chain was carried out in a study of cytomegalovirus exposure and HLA in healthy donors (dated by TCRdb to 2016 to 2017). In terms of the full investigation: According to an earlier analysis of a few hundred of the donors, about 179 million T cells yielded approximately 120 million unique TCR beta sequences and about 300 Gb of sequence data. Rather than drawing on any new phenotypic data, the later analysis identified candidate immune exposures from TCR beta sequences and the way those sequences occurred across donors. Genome-wide SNP genotypes for about 55% of the 666 donors were used in a later genetic analysis, which treated that subset as a discovery cohort. The study combined high-throughput TCR immunosequencing, statistical association of individual TCRs with disease status, and machine learning to predict cytomegalovirus infection status. Donor age, sex, ethnicity and CMV serostatus were compiled together with the repertoire data. Every repertoire in the discovery cohort had been generated on one and the same sequencing platform. A later analysis re-analyzed previously published TCR beta repertoires from approximately 700 donors and added high-resolution HLA genotyping to study TCR occurrence patterns. The number of donors typed differed by locus, with roughly 620-640 for A, B, C, DRB1 and DQB1, over 500 for DQA1, over 600 for DPA1, and around 430 for DPB1. HLA typing covered class I and class II loci at four-digit resolution. Among about 410 genotyped donors of the cohort, an average of around 220,000 unique TCR beta nucleotide sequences was sequenced per donor, of which roughly 18% were non-productive. Besides the first cohort of more than 650 subjects, a separate validation cohort made up of 95 to 150 different subjects was used. Of the roughly 400 genotyped donors, over 65% fell in the genetic ancestry cluster associated with self-reported Caucasian donors. Because of strong linkage in the cohort, a handful of DR-DQ haplotypes were treated as single units for association and clustering. Roughly 300 gigabases of sequencing data and 70 million to 95 million unique TCR sequences made up an early release that covered approximately 650 HLA-typed donors. The aim of the study was to test whether cataloging public T cell receptors could identify signatures of past pathogen exposure. The study profiled the T cell repertoires of under 700 subjects by immunosequencing and related them to cytomegalovirus serostatus. To decide whether each TCR beta V gene segment behaved as functional or pseudogenic, an earlier analysis of some 580 of the donors relied on high-throughput TCR beta sequencing. General study outcomes and caveats: A later analysis found that most CMV-associated TCR beta chains appeared HLA-restricted, with HLA associations seemingly driven largely by CMV exposure. For the cohort, immune exposure information was limited to CMV serostatus. According to a later analysis, TCR association rates differed among HLA loci, with DRB1 alleles showing the most associated TCRs and HLA-C alleles showing the fewest. The cohort was sequenced for TCR beta chains only, and without alpha or paired-chain data the features that could be detected were limited. Assigning TCR associations to individual alleles was difficult when HLA alleles, especially DR and DQ, strongly co-occurred. Across donors, most TCR sequences were observed very rarely, whereas some public TCRs were present in many individuals. Because some donors lacked HLA typing at each locus, the association tests relied only on the typed subset. In a later analysis, HLA-associated TCR beta chains were found to be more clonally expanded and to have lower generation probabilities than equally common non-associated chains. A later genetic analysis associated a missense DCLRE1C variant with V-gene and J-gene trimming of TCR beta chains, and an independent cohort replicated the association. According to the authors, the approach could potentially be generalized to other disease states and immunological phenotypes. Because counts were too low, seventeen rarely observed V segments, including chromosome 9 orphons, were excluded from the earlier analysis of around 640 of the donors. A cluster of highly shared sequence variants was judged likely to be a technical artifact of the sequencing pipeline. A further reported finding was that TCR beta sequences accurately predicted the HLA-A and HLA-B alleles for most subjects in the first cohort. At a false discovery rate of 0.05, a later analysis linked some 17,000 TCR beta sequences to specific HLA alleles. Broadly in line with IMGT annotations, most TCR beta V segments showed up in productive rearrangements about 90% or about 30% of the time in an earlier analysis of under 700 of the donors. In a later analysis, several top co-occurrence clusters were reported to appear linked to parvovirus B19, influenza, CMV and Epstein-Barr virus. Sequencing depth was assumed to be roughly uniform across donors in the presence/absence analyses, though that assumption may not hold. The study listed 150 to 200 TCR beta chains as associated with cytomegalovirus. Some IMGT-functional V segments, including TRBV6-2 and TRBV6-3, could not be distinguished by the 87-base-pair reads and were therefore excluded. In vitro tests confirmed that a few of the cytomegalovirus-associated TCR beta chains recognize cytomegalovirus antigens. Linkage disequilibrium might explain the correlated functional status among segregating V segments, but an unknown experimental factor could not be ruled out. Cytomegalovirus status was reported to be diagnosed by the classifier with high specificity and sensitivity in both the original and validation cohorts. Compared with the 666-donor mean, donors in an Asian-associated ancestry cluster had fewer N-insertions in productive TCRs, according to a later genetic analysis.

The cohort comprised under 700 healthy bone marrow donors. At the time of sampling, every cohort member was nominally healthy, though immune exposures that went unrecorded were likely present. The donor was CMV seronegative and was included in the group of several hundred seronegative cohort members. A peripheral blood sample was collected from each donor, and TCR beta sequencing was performed on peripheral blood mononuclear cells. Genomic DNA extraction from the blood cell samples was performed with the Qiagen DNeasy Blood Extraction Kit. In regard to this clone: The specificity of this receptor is unknown. Per-nucleotide qualities are absent, and no much larger clonotype sits a single base away.

Preparation of the library involved the immunoSEQ multiplex PCR assay. For the multiplex PCR, a mixture combining 60 forward primers for TCR Vbeta segments and 13 reverse primers for TCR Jbeta segments was used. A multiplex PCR assay on genomic DNA amplified the CDR3 region of rearranged TCR beta genes. Amplified TCR beta libraries were sequenced as 87-base-pair reads on the Illumina HiSeq System. Per the original workflow: Across the 670 or so repertoires, a later analysis counted 80 million or so unique TCR beta chains, around 10 million of which were shared by at least two donors. Raw reads were error-corrected and collapsed into unique sequences by a nearest-neighbor algorithm in which closely related sequences were merged to remove PCR and sequencing errors. V, D and J gene segments were assigned by aligning CDR3 sequences to IMGT reference sequences. For a sequence to be retained, a match of at least six nucleotides to both a V gene segment and a J gene segment was required. A rearrangement was called productive if the CDR3 had no stop codons and remained in frame with V and J, and every other rearrangement was called non-productive. CDR3 was defined by IMGT convention, running from the second conserved V-encoded cysteine to the conserved J-encoded phenylalanine. The earlier analysis of 500 to 600 of the donors excluded sequences that lacked an unambiguous match to a single V gene segment. In an earlier analysis of roughly 500 of the donors, V segments were called functional above 56.7% productive rearrangements and were called segregating when the between-donor standard deviation exceeded 5%. A statistical classification framework was built for diagnosing cytomegalovirus status from the catalog of TCR beta chain sequences. In a later analysis, V and J genes were assigned by comparing TCR nucleotide sequences against IMGT/GENE-DB human TR gene sequences. A later analysis assigned CDR3 sequences and most-parsimonious VDJ recombination scenarios with the TCRdist pipeline. In a later analysis, every TCR beta chain was defined by the combination of its CDR3 amino acid sequence and its V-gene family, and reads without a unique V-gene family were dropped. A later analysis removed roughly 590 highly shared, low-generation-probability nucleotide sequences to deal with suspected cross-contamination and a sequencing artifact. A later analysis calculated a clonal expansion index for each public chain from normalized within-repertoire ranks of inferred template counts. Generation probabilities in a later analysis came from a VDJ recombination model fitted to out-of-frame rearrangements, and those results were checked against IGoR. Hypergeometric tests were used in a later analysis to score TCR-TCR, TCR-HLA and TCR-CMV co-occurrence, with a repertoire-size bias correction applied to the TCR pairs. A later analysis estimated false discovery rates by permuting HLA or CMV assignments 20 times. A later analysis grouped co-occurring TCRs with DBSCAN, adding TCRdist sequence similarity when clustering within HLA-allele-positive subsets. Repertoires with fewer than 30,000 or more than 120,000 public chains, plus five repertoires with anomalous nucleotide sharing, were excluded from co-occurrence clustering. In its TCRdb copy, this immuneACCESS table keeps in-frame sequences only and misses some clones. Where compared with another copy, unresolved V genes explain less than half of these, and the others have no known cause. The D gene and trimming were derived from the DNA, and the V and J assignments and clone size from that table. The sample yields under 200,000 clones; around 78% were counted once. The ten top clones hold 1.5% to 1.9% of the sample.

CDR1 and CDR2, per the germline V gene (reference sequence), are MNHEY and SMNVEV. Including cysteine and phenylalanine, the CDR3 has 17 amino acids. Just CDR3 DNA is preserved here, 51 bases in frame from base 1. V loses 4 bases at its end and J loses 8 bases; junction bases beyond the gene matches: 12. The receptor was isolated from a man in his forties in good health and CMV-seronegative. Input material: PBMCs. Rearrangement joined TRBV27 to TRBJ2-1; 12 bases in between match TRBD2. At the DNA level, the sequence is TGTGCCAGCAGTTCCCCACATCTAGCGGGAGGGCCATATGAGCAGTTCTTC. It translates to CASSSPHLAGGPYEQFF.